One sample yielded the 9 T cell receptor beta chains listed below, sequenced in a study of blood T cells in healthy people across ages. PCR was performed a second time for about 7 to 12 cycles using a sample-barcoded 5' primer and a J-beta primer mix. TCRdb passed the 5' RACE reads through MiXCR, listing each CDR3 protein once. The table shows hundreds of thousands of distinct CDR3 sequences, with more than 50% occurring only once. Material for sequencing was blood. The receptors here all came from a man aged 40-50 years in good health.

In regard to this clonotype: A junction boundary mismatches the germline segment, possibly from a read error. The rearrangement links TRBV7-9 to TRBJ2-7, with D unclear. The CDR3 covers 12 residues. Germline CDR1 SEHNR, CDR2 FQNEAQ (reference sequence). This CDR3 reads CSSSSTGREQYF. CDR3 nucleotide sequence: TGTTCCAGCAGCTCCACGGGCCGAGAGCAGTACTTC.

This clonotype occurred a few times. CDR3 coding DNA: TGTGCCATCAGTGGGACCTCTGGGGCCAACGTCCTGACTTTC. Its protein product is CAISGTSGANVLTF. This chain uses TRBV10-3 with TRBJ2-6, with no clear D. This CDR3 contains 14 residues. V was clipped by 4 bases and J by 0 bases, with 4 bases between them. CDR1 is ENHRY, CDR2 SYGVKD, per germline.

This clonotype was seen a handful of times. The chain joins TRBV28 to TRBJ2-2; D possibly uses TRBD1 or TRBD2 (9 bases each). This CDR3 spans 16 amino acids. Between the trimmed V and J ends, which lost 8 bases and 4 bases, there was a span of 20 bases. CDR1 and CDR2 from the germline V gene are MDHEN and SYDVKM. This CDR3 reads CASPPSGTGSTGELFF. The CDR3 DNA follows: TGTGCCAGCCCCCCTAGCGGGACAGGGTCCACCGGGGAGCTGTTTTTT.

V and J are TRBV9 and TRBJ2-3; D is undetermined. Germline assignment: CDR1 SGDLS and CDR2 YYNGEE. This CDR3 contains 14 residues. V dropped 4 bases and J dropped 2 bases, with 11 bases sitting between them. CDR3 sequence (DNA): TGTGCCAGCAGCATAGGGCCTATCACAGATACGCAGTATTTT. Translation: CASSIGPITDTQYF.

This chain connects TRBV4-1 to TRBJ1-2; 9 nucleotides line up with TRBD1. Looked up from germline, CDR1 is MGHRA and CDR2 is YSYEKL. The junction had 8 bases not matched to a gene; V was cut back by 8 bases and J by 4 bases. CDR3 length equals 14 residues. This chain's CDR3 is CASGSGTGFYGYTF. The DNA for the CDR3 is TGCGCCAGCGGCTCTGGGACAGGGTTCTATGGCTACACCTTC.

This sequence joins TRBV7-8 and TRBJ1-2; 8 nucleotides line up with TRBD1. The CDR3 covers 12 residues. The V segment lost 5 bases and the J segment 7 bases; nucleotides outside the gene matches: 3. CDR1 SGHVS and CDR2 FQNEAQ come from the germline V gene. CDR3: CASSTDRGGYTF. CDR3 in DNA: TGTGCCAGCAGCACCGACAGGGGTGGCTACACCTTC.

The gene calls are TRBV3-1 and TRBJ2-5; tentative D call: TRBD2 (6 bases). CDR1 and CDR2 from the germline V gene are LGHDT and YNNKEL (reference sequence). With 0 bases removed from V and 2 bases from J, the gap between germline ends came to 10 bases. The CDR3 sequence is 15 residues long. DNA of the CDR3: TGTGCCAGCAGCCAAGATCCGGGGGTTCAAGAGACCCAGTACTTC. It encodes CASSQDPGVQETQYF.

DNA of the CDR3: TGTGCCAGCAGTTTAGGTTCAGGGCGAGGGGGAGCCAAAAACATTCAGTACTTC. It is translated as CASSLGSGRGGAKNIQYF. V and J are TRBV28 and TRBJ2-4, with D perhaps TRBD1 (6 bases). V was cut by 2 bases and J by 0 bases, with 17 bases left in between. CDR3 length equals 18 residues. The germline CDR1 and CDR2 sequences are MDHEN and SYDVKM.

This clonotype was detected a few times. This chain joins TRBV27 and TRBJ2-4, with D possibly matching TRBD1 (7 bases). The DNA end lines up better with TRBJ2-7; the J call may be wrong. CDR1 and CDR2 (germline): MNHEY, SMNVEV (reference sequence). The CDR3 totals 15 residues. Written as DNA, the CDR3 is TGTGCCAGCAGTCGCCTAGGAGGGGGCGGCCACGAGCAGTACTTC. Translating it yields CASSRLGGGGHEQYF.